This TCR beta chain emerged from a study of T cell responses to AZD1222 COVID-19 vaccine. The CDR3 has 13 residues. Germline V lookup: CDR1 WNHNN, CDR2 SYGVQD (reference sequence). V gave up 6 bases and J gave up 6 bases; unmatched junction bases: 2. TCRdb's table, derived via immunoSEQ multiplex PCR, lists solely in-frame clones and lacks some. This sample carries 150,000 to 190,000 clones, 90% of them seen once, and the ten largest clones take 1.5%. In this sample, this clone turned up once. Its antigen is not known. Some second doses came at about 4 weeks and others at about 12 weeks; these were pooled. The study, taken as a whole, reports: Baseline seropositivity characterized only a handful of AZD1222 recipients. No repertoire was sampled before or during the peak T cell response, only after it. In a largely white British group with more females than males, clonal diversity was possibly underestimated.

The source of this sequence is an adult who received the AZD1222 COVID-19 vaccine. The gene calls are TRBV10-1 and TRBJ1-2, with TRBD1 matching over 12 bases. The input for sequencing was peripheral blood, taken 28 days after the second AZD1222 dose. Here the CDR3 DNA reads TGCGCCAGCAGGGGACAGGGGGCTAATGGCTACACCTTC. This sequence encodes CASRGQGANGYTF.